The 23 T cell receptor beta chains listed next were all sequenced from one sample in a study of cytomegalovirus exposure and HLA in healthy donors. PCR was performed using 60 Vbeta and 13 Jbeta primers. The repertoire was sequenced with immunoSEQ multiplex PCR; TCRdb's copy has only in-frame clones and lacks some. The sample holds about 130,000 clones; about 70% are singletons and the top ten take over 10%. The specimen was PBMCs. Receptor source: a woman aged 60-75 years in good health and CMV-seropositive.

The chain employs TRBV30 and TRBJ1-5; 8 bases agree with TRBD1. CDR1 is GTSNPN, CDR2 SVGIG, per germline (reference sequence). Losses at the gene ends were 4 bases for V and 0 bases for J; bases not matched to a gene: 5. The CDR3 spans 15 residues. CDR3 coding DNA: TGTGCCTGGAATAAACAGGGGGGTAGCAATCAGCCCCAGCATTTT. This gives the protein CAWNKQGGSNQPQHF.

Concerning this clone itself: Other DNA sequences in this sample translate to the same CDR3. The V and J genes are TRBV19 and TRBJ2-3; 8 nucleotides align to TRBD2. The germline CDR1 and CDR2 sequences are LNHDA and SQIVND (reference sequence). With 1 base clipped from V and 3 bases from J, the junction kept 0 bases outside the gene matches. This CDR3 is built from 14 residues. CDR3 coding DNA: TGTGCCAGTAGTATAGGACTAGCGACAGATACGCAGTATTTT. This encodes CASSIGLATDTQYF.

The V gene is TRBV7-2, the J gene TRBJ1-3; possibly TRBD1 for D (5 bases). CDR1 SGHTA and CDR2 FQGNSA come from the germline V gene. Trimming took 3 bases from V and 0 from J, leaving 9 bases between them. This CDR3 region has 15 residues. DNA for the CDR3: TGTGCCAGCAGCTTCACGGGGGTCTCTGGAAACACCATATATTTT. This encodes CASSFTGVSGNTIYF.

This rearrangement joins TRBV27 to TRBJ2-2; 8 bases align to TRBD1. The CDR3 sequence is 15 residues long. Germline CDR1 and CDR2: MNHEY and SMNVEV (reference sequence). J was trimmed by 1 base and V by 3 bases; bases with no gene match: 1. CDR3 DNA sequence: TGTGCCAGCAGTTTCGGGACAGGGAACACCGGGGAGCTGTTTTTT. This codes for CASSFGTGNTGELFF.

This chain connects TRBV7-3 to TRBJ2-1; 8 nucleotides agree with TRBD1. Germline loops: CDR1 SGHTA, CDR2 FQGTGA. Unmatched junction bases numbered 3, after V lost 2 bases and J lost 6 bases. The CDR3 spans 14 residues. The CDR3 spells CASSLLTGGNEQFF. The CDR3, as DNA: TGTGCCAGCAGCTTACTCACAGGGGGCAATGAGCAGTTCTTC.

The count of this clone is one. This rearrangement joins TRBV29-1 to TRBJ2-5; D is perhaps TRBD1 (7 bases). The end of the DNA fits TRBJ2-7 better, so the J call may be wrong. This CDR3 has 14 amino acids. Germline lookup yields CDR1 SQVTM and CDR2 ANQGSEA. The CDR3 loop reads CSVEDRGETYEQYF. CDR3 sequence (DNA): TGCAGCGTTGAAGACAGGGGGGAAACCTACGAGCAGTACTTC.

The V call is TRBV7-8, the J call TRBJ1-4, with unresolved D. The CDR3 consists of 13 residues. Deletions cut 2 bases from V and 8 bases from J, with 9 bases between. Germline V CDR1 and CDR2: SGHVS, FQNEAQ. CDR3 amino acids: CASSLYEGEKLFF. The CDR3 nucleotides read TGTGCCAGCAGCTTATATGAGGGCGAAAAACTGTTTTTT.

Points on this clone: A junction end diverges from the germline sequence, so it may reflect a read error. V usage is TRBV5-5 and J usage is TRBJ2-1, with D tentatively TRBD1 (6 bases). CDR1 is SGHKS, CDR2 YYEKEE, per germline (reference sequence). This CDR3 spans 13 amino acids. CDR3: CASSLVDSPEQLF. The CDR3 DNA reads TGTGCCAGCAGCTTGGTGGACAGCCCAGAGCAGCTCTTC.

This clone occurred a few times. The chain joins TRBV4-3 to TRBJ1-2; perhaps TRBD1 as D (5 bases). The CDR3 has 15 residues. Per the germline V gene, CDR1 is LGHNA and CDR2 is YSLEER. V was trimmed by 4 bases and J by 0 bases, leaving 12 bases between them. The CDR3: CASSPGPGANYGYTF. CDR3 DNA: TGCGCCAGCAGCCCAGGGCCGGGCGCTAACTATGGCTACACCTTC.

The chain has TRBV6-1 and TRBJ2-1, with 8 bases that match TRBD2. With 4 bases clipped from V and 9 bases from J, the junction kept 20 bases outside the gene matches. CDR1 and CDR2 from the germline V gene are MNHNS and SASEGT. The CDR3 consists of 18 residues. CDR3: CASSGPLGSGERSGEQFF. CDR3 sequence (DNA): TGTGCCAGCAGTGGACCCCTAGGTAGCGGGGAACGCAGCGGTGAGCAGTTCTTC.

CDR3 bases: TGTGCCAGCAGCGGAGCGACTAGCGGGGGCACAGATACGCAGTATTTT. Translating gives CASSGATSGGTDTQYF. V gene TRBV9 combines with J gene TRBJ2-3; 11 bases align to TRBD2. Germline-derived CDR1 and CDR2 are SGDLS and YYNGEE. This CDR3 comprises 16 residues. After removal of 3 bases from V and 1 base from J, the junction contained 4 bases not matched to a gene.

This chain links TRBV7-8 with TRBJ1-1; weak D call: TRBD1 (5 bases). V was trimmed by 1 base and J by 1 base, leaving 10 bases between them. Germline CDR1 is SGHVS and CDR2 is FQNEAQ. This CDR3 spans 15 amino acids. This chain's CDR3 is CASSLGYRRNTEAFF. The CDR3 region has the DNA TGTGCCAGCAGCTTAGGATACAGGCGGAACACTGAAGCTTTCTTT.

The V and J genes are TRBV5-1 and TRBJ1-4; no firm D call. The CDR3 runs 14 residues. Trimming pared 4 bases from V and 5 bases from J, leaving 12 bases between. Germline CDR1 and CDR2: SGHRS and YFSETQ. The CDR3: CASSLLGTNEKLFF. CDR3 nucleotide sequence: TGCGCCAGCAGCCTGCTTGGCACCAATGAAAAACTGTTTTTT. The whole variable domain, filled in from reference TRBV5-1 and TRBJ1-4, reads KAGVTQTPRYLIKTRGQQVTLSCSPISGHRSVSWYQQTPGQGLQFLFEYFSETQRNKGNFPGRFSGRQFSNSRSEMNVSTLELGDSALYLCASSLLGTNEKLFFGSGTQLSVL.

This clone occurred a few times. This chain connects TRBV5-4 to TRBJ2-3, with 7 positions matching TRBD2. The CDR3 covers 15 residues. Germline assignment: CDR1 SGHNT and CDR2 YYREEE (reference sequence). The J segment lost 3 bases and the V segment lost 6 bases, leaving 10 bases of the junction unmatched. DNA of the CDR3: TGTGCCAGCACCTCTGGCGCGGGACTAACAGATACGCAGTATTTT. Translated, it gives CASTSGAGLTDTQYF.

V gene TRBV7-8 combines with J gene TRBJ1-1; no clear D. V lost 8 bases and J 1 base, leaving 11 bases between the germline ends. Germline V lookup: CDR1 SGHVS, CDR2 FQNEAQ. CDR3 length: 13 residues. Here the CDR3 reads CASQATQNTEAFF. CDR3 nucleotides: TGTGCCAGCCAGGCAACCCAGAACACTGAAGCTTTCTTT.

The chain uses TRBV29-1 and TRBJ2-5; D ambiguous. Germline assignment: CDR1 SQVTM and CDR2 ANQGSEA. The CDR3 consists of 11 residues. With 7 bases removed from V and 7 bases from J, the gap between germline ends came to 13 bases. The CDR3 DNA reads TGCAGCGCCCGCAGTGCGGCGACCCAGTACTTC. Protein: CSARSAATQYF.

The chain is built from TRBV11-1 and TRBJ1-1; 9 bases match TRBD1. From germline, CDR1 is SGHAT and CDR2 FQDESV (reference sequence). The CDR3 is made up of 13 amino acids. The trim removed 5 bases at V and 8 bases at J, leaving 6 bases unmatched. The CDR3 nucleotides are TGTGCCAGCAGCGCCGGACAGGGGACGGAAGCTTTCTTT. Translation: CASSAGQGTEAFF.

The CDR3, as DNA: TGCGCCAGCAGCCAAGGGGCAGGATCTTCCTCTGGAAACACCATATATTTT. As protein: CASSQGAGSSSGNTIYF. The V gene is TRBV4-3, the J gene TRBJ1-3; D gene uncertain. The CDR3 length is 17 residues. The germline CDR1 and CDR2 sequences are LGHNA and YSLEER. V gave up 1 base and J gave up 0 bases, with 13 bases separating them.

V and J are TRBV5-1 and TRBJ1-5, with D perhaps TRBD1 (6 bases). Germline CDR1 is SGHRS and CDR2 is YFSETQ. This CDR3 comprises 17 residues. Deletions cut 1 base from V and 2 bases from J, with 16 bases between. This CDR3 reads CASSLWPPGEGNQPQHF. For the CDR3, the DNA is TGCGCCAGCAGCTTGTGGCCGCCAGGGGAAGGCAATCAGCCCCAGCATTTT.

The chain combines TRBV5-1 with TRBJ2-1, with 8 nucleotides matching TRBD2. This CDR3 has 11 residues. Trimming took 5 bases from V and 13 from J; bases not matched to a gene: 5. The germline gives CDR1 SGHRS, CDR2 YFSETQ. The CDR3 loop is CASRLSGSQFF. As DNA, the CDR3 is TGCGCCAGCAGACTCAGCGGGAGCCAGTTCTTC.

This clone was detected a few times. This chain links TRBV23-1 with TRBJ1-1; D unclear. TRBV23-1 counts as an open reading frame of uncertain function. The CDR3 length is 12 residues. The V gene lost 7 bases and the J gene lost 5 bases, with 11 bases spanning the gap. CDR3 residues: CASNPNGTEAFF. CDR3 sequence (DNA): TGCGCCAGCAACCCCAACGGGACTGAAGCTTTCTTT.

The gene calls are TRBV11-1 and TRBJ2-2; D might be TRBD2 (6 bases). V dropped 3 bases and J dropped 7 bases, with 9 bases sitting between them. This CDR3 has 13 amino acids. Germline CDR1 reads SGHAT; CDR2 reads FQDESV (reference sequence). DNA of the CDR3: TGTGCCAGCAGCTTGTGGCGGGACGGGGAGCTGTTTTTT. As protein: CASSLWRDGELFF.

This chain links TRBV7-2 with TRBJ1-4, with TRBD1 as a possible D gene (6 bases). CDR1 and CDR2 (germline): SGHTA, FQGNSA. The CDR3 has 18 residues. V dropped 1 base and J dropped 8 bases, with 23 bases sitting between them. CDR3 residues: CASSLVQRGGAMEEKLFF. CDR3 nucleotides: TGTGCCAGCAGCTTAGTTCAGCGTGGGGGGGCAATGGAGGAAAAACTGTTTTTT. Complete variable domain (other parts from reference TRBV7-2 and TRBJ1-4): GAGVSQSPSNKVTEKGKDVELRCDPISGHTALYWYRQSLGQGLEFLIYFQGNSAPDKSGLPSDRFSAERTGGSVSTLTIQRTQQEDSAVYLCASSLVQRGGAMEEKLFFGSGTQLSVL.